Presented here are 2 T cell receptor beta chains from one specimen sequenced in a study of blood T cell repertoires in COVID-19. Sequencing used immunoSEQ multiplex PCR; TCRdb keeps in-frame clones, though not all of them. The sample consists of 80,000 or so clones, 86% of them appearing once. Sequenced input: peripheral blood. Receptor source: a woman aged 55-69 years with acute or convalescent COVID-19.

V usage is TRBV6-2 or TRBV6-3 and J usage is TRBJ2-7, with 11 nucleotides matching TRBD1. From germline, CDR1 is MNHEY and CDR2 SVGEGT. The CDR3 runs 14 residues. The V segment lost 5 bases and the J segment 2 bases; nucleotides outside the gene matches: 2. CDR3 loop: CASSKGQGAYEQYF. The CDR3 DNA sequence: TGTGCCAGCAGTAAGGGACAGGGGGCCTACGAGCAGTACTTC.

The chain is built from TRBV19 and TRBJ1-2; D ambiguous. CDR3 length: 16 amino acids. The germline V and J ends were trimmed by 1 base and 3 bases, with 15 bases remaining between them. Germline CDR1 is LNHDA and CDR2 is SQIVND (reference sequence). The CDR3 is CASSIVNQVEYYGYTF. CDR3 nucleotides: TGTGCCAGTAGTATAGTGAATCAGGTTGAGTACTATGGCTACACCTTC.